The sequence of this T cell receptor beta chain was determined in a study of Ad26.COV2.S vaccination and SARS-CoV-2 variants. Across the study: Recipients of Ad26.COV2.S got it intramuscularly, once or twice 56 days apart. General study points: Spike-specific TCR breadth in vaccine recipients exceeded that seen in placebo recipients.

Profiling relied on immunoSEQ multiplex PCR, and the TCRdb table lists in-frame clones only, not all of them. This table holds about 350,000 clones, approximately 90% found once. Treatment defined: 19 received Ad26.COV2.S at low or high dose, single or two shots; 5 received placebo; per-sample allocation not given. Repertoires come from day 63 after the first vaccine or placebo injection. V lost 4 bases and J lost 0, with 12 bases in between. Germline V CDR1 and CDR2: LGHDT, YNNKEL (reference sequence). This CDR3 comprises 15 residues. There are a few counts of this clone. What it binds is unknown. This sample comprised peripheral blood, obtained in a trial of Ad26.COV2.S vaccine versus placebo. The V gene is TRBV3-1 (or the pseudogene TRBV3-2), the J gene TRBJ2-5; D gene ambiguous. This receptor was identified in a person aged 18-60 years who received the Ad26.COV2.S COVID-19 vaccine or a placebo. CDR3: CASSPPLRNQETQYF. CDR3 nucleotides: TGTGCCAGCAGCCCCCCCCTTCGGAACCAAGAGACCCAGTACTTC.